Detailed here is one T cell receptor beta chain. Antigen: not known. Assay: immunoSEQ multiplex PCR; the TCRdb copy retains only in-frame clones and omits some. The table records more than 55,000 clones, more than 80% of them present only once. This specimen belongs to a study of cytomegalovirus exposure and HLA in healthy donors. Separate from the roughly 630-subject first cohort was the 120-subject validation cohort, to which the donors belonged. Study conclusions and caveats: About 180 TCR beta chains were listed as cytomegalovirus-associated. Most TCR sequences were uncommon, yet certain public TCRs appeared in many donors. Reported performance of the classifier showed diagnosis of cytomegalovirus status with high specificity and sensitivity.

The sample taken for sequencing was PBMCs. The clonotype comes from a man aged 18 to 29 in good health and CMV-seronegative.

The CDR3 DNA reads as TGTGCCAGCTCAACGACAGGGGGCACAGATACGCAGTATTTT. It yields the protein CASSTTGGTDTQYF. This chain links TRBV18 with TRBJ2-3, with TRBD1 identical over 8 bases. The germline CDR1 and CDR2 sequences are KGHSH and LQKENI. The CDR3 extends over 14 amino acids. With 5 bases clipped from V and 1 base from J, the junction kept 2 bases outside the gene matches.